These 22 T cell receptor beta chains were sequenced from one sample in a study of blood T cell repertoires in COVID-19. Here immunoSEQ multiplex PCR was the method, and the copy in TCRdb shows in-frame clones only, minus some. The top ten hold over 7.5% of the sample, which has roughly 250,000 clones, approximately 86% seen once. Sequenced input: peripheral blood. These receptors were taken from a man aged 35 to 55 who had recovered from COVID-19.

This chain connects TRBV7-9 to TRBJ2-7; D call uncertain. The CDR3 has 14 amino acids. The V gene lost 1 base and the J gene lost 0 bases, with 7 bases spanning the gap. CDR1 and CDR2 (germline): SEHNR, FQNEAQ (reference sequence). In nucleotides, the CDR3 is TGTGCCAGCAGCTTAGATGCAGTCTCCTACGAGCAGTACTTC. Translation gives CASSLDAVSYEQYF.

The chain links TRBV12-3 or TRBV12-4 to TRBJ1-1; TRBD1 agrees at 9 bases. The CDR3 is 13 residues long. V shed 7 bases, J shed 5 bases, and the junction held 5 bases outside the gene matches. DNA of the CDR3: TGTGCCAGCAACCGGGACAGGGTAACTGAAGCTTTCTTT. It translates to CASNRDRVTEAFF.

This rearrangement joins TRBV5-1 to TRBJ2-1; D remains unclear. The ends were cut back, 0 bases at V and 4 bases at J, with 8 bases in the middle. The CDR3 has 14 amino acids. The V gene's germline CDR1 is SGHRS and CDR2 YFSETQ. CDR3 residues: CASSLAVGYNEQFF. The CDR3 region has the DNA TGCGCCAGCAGCTTGGCCGTCGGTTACAATGAGCAGTTCTTC.

CDR3 sequence: CASSFTSGPALYF. The CDR3 DNA reads TGTGCCAGCAGCTTTACTAGCGGCCCTGCGCTGTATTTT. The rearrangement links TRBV7-2 to TRBJ2-3; 8 positions match TRBD2. The CDR3 totals 13 residues. Germline CDR1 reads SGHTA; CDR2 reads FQGNSA. The V segment lost 3 bases and the J segment 14 bases; nucleotides outside the gene matches: 10. Using reference TRBV7-2 and TRBJ2-3 for the parts outside the CDR3, the full variable domain is GAGVSQSPSNKVTEKGKDVELRCDPISGHTALYWYRQSLGQGLEFLIYFQGNSAPDKSGLPSDRFSAERTGGSVSTLTIQRTQQEDSAVYLCASSFTSGPALYFGPGTRLTVL.

V usage is TRBV6-6 and J usage is TRBJ2-5; 12 bases line up with TRBD2. With V trimmed by 4 bases and J by 6 bases, 6 bases remained unmatched. The germline gives CDR1 MNHNY, CDR2 SVGAGI (reference sequence). The CDR3 length is 15 residues. This CDR3 reads CASSLLAGGLQTQYF. The CDR3 DNA sequence: TGTGCCAGCAGTTTACTAGCGGGGGGCCTCCAGACCCAGTACTTC.

This clone was seen just once. V gene TRBV6-5 combines with J gene TRBJ1-2, with 12 nucleotides matching TRBD1. The CDR3 sequence is 14 residues long. With 6 bases clipped from V and 5 bases from J, the junction kept 4 bases outside the gene matches. Germline V CDR1 and CDR2: MNHEY, SVGAGI. The CDR3 sequence: CASRPGQGAYGYTF. The CDR3, as DNA: TGTGCCAGCAGACCGGGACAGGGGGCATATGGCTACACCTTC.

CDR3 in DNA: TGTGCCAGCAGCCCGAGGGCCCCTTCGGGGACCCAGTACTTC. Translation: CASSPRAPSGTQYF. The chain employs TRBV21-1 and TRBJ2-5; the table's D gene call, TRBD2, was not cross checked with the DNA. TRBV21-1 is labeled a pseudogene. The CDR3 length is 14 residues.

The chain uses TRBV13 and TRBJ1-1; 9 bases line up with TRBD1. The CDR3 consists of 17 residues. Per germline, CDR1 PRHDT and CDR2 FYEKMQ (reference sequence). Trimming at V came to 7 bases and at J to 0 bases, leaving 12 bases not matched to a gene. The CDR3 sequence: CASTRLLTGGVNTEAFF. DNA of the CDR3: TGTGCCAGCACCCGTCTATTGACAGGGGGAGTGAACACTGAAGCTTTCTTT.

The chain joins TRBV2 to TRBJ1-5, with 9 bases fitting TRBD1. The CDR3 runs to 15 residues. J lost 1 base, V lost 6 bases, and 4 bases had no gene match. From germline, CDR1 is SNHLY and CDR2 FYNNEI. The chain's CDR3 is CASSNDRGSNQPQHF. In DNA form, the CDR3 reads TGTGCCAGCAGCAATGACAGGGGGAGCAATCAGCCCCAGCATTTT.

The genes are TRBV3-1 (or the pseudogene TRBV3-2) and TRBJ2-5, with TRBD1 matching 8 bases. With 1 base clipped from V and 5 bases from J, the junction kept 3 bases outside the gene matches. The CDR3 consists of 14 residues. The V gene's germline CDR1 is LGHDT and CDR2 YNNKEL (reference sequence). CDR3 sequence reads: CASSQAGGRETQYF. The DNA of the CDR3 is TGTGCCAGCAGCCAAGCAGGGGGCAGGGAGACCCAGTACTTC.

The chain recombines TRBV5-1 with TRBJ2-7; 7 nucleotides align to TRBD2. The CDR3 sequence is 14 residues long. Germline-derived CDR1 and CDR2 are SGHRS and YFSETQ. The V and J ends lost 0 bases and 4 bases, in that order; junction bases with no gene match: 4. The CDR3 DNA reads TGCGCCAGCAGCTTGGACGGGAGGCCATACGAGCAGTACTTC. This codes for CASSLDGRPYEQYF.

For this clone: The sample contains more than one DNA sequence encoding this CDR3. The chain has TRBV19 and TRBJ2-2; D is unclear. Trimming pared 3 bases from V and 7 bases from J, leaving 6 bases between. The CDR3 extends over 12 amino acids. Germline loops: CDR1 LNHDA, CDR2 SQIVND (reference sequence). DNA for the CDR3: TGTGCCAGTAGTATCAGAGGCGGGGAGCTGTTTTTT. Its protein is CASSIRGGELFF. Based on the CDR3 plus reference TRBV19 and TRBJ2-2, the full variable domain is DGGITQSPKYLFRKEGQNVTLSCEQNLNHDAMYWYRQDPGQGLRLIYYSQIVNDFQKGDIAEGYSVSREKKESFPLTVTSAQKNPTAFYLCASSIRGGELFFGEGSRLTVL.

The chain's CDR3 is CASSSGLRYEQYF. CDR3 coding DNA: TGTGCCAGCAGCTCGGGACTACGATACGAGCAGTACTTC. The J gene is TRBJ2-7, the V gene TRBV9; 7 nucleotides match TRBD2. J gave up 4 bases and V 4 bases, and 5 bases lay outside the gene matches. The CDR3 is 13 residues long. Germline V CDR1 and CDR2: SGDLS, YYNGEE.

The rearrangement links TRBV7-2 to TRBJ2-2; 8 nucleotides match TRBD1. Germline V lookup: CDR1 SGHTA, CDR2 FQGNSA. CDR3 length: 14 residues. V trimming: 5 bases; J trimming: 5 bases; junction bases outside the gene matches: 4. CDR3 in amino acids: CASSQQGDTGELFF. The CDR3 nucleotides read TGTGCCAGCAGCCAACAGGGGGATACCGGGGAGCTGTTTTTT.

The J gene is TRBJ2-7, the V gene TRBV5-4, with a possible D match to TRBD1 (5 bases). The ends were cut back, 2 bases at V and 3 bases at J, with 9 bases in the middle. This CDR3 has 13 residues. CDR1 and CDR2 from the germline V gene are SGHNT and YYREEE (reference sequence). CDR3 protein: CASSFDSYYEQYF. The DNA for the CDR3 is TGTGCCAGCAGCTTTGACAGCTACTACGAGCAGTACTTC.

This chain joins TRBV7-3 and TRBJ2-7; tentatively, D is TRBD2 (6 bases). The length of the CDR3 is 13 residues. V gave up 5 bases and J gave up 5 bases, with 13 bases separating them. Germline CDR1 is SGHTA and CDR2 is FQGTGA. CDR3 region: CASSREIRDEQYF. The CDR3 region has the DNA TGTGCCAGCAGCCGGGAGATACGGGACGAGCAGTACTTC.

The V and J genes are TRBV18 and TRBJ2-3; 8 nucleotides agree with TRBD2. V shed 3 bases, J shed 4 bases, and the junction held 6 bases outside the gene matches. This CDR3 is 15 amino acids long. Germline-derived CDR1 and CDR2 are KGHSH and LQKENI. In DNA, the CDR3 is TGTGCCAGCTCACCGAGCCGGGGGGGCGCAGATACGCAGTATTTT. Translating it yields CASSPSRGGADTQYF.

This chain connects TRBV14 to TRBJ2-1; 14 bases are a match to TRBD2. V lost 5 bases, J lost 10 bases, and 10 bases stayed unmatched. This CDR3 is 16 amino acids long. The germline CDR1 and CDR2 sequences are SGHDN and FVKESK. The CDR3 region is CASSTLKTSGRVEQFF. DNA of the CDR3: TGTGCCAGCAGCACCCTAAAGACTAGCGGGAGGGTCGAGCAGTTCTTC. The full variable domain, rest sourced from reference TRBV14 and TRBJ2-1, is EAGVTQFPSHSVIEKGQTVTLRCDPISGHDNLYWYRRVMGKEIKFLLHFVKESKQDESGMPNNRFLAERTGGTYSTLKVQPAELEDSGVYFCASSTLKTSGRVEQFFGPGTRLTVL.

The V call is TRBV5-4, the J call TRBJ2-7; 15 bases map to TRBD2. CDR3 size: 17 residues. The J segment lost 4 bases and the V segment lost 1 base, leaving 6 bases of the junction unmatched. CDR1 is SGHNT, CDR2 YYREEE, per germline (reference sequence). In nucleotides, the CDR3 is TGTGCCAGCAGCTTGCCTCGGACTAGCGGGAGGGCTTACGAGCAGTACTTC. This codes for CASSLPRTSGRAYEQYF.

The chain combines TRBV5-1 with TRBJ2-3, with 8 positions matching TRBD2. This CDR3 spans 15 amino acids. V lost 4 bases to trimming and J lost 4 bases; unmatched junction nucleotides: 8. Germline loops: CDR1 SGHRS, CDR2 YFSETQ. The CDR3 region is CASSTGRAPADTQYF. In nucleotides, the CDR3 is TGCGCCAGCAGCACCGGGAGGGCCCCCGCAGATACGCAGTATTTT. Variable domain in full (rest from reference TRBV5-1 and TRBJ2-3): KAGVTQTPRYLIKTRGQQVTLSCSPISGHRSVSWYQQTPGQGLQFLFEYFSETQRNKGNFPGRFSGRQFSNSRSEMNVSTLELGDSALYLCASSTGRAPADTQYFGPGTRLTVL.

This clone has just a few counts. The chain is built from TRBV11-2 and TRBJ2-3; 9 positions match TRBD2. CDR1 and CDR2 (germline): SGHAT, FQNNGV. Germline trimming cut 2 bases from V and 0 bases from J; bases unmatched to any gene: 6. CDR3 size: 17 residues. CDR3 amino acids: CASSLRGRAASTDTQYF. DNA of the CDR3: TGTGCCAGCAGCTTACGCGGGAGGGCGGCGAGCACAGATACGCAGTATTTT.

The chain employs TRBV7-6 and TRBJ2-1, with 7 bases identical to TRBD2. The CDR3 is 15 residues long. V gave up 1 base and J gave up 4 bases; unmatched junction bases: 4. Per germline, CDR1 SGHVS and CDR2 FNYEAQ. DNA of the CDR3: TGTGCCAGCAGCTTAGACGGGGGGATTTACAATGAGCAGTTCTTC. Protein product: CASSLDGGIYNEQFF.